This T cell receptor (beta chain) was retrieved from a study of blood T cell repertoires in COVID-19. Overall study context: Whether acute or convalescent, the COVID-19 samples came from the United States, Italy and Spain. Sample material is recorded as cDNA or gDNA derived from T cells, B-cell-depleted T cells, or PBMCs.

Per the original methods: By means of reference gene primer amplification, nucleated cell counts were estimated. Generated by immunoSEQ multiplex PCR, the TCRdb table keeps only in-frame clones and is missing some. V and J calls and clone size follow that table, whereas D and trimming were derived from the DNA. The data contain 30,000 to 40,000 clones, approximately 89% of them singletons. The V end lost 2 bases, the J end lost 2 bases, and 13 bases lay between the germline ends. Germline loops: CDR1 KGHSH, CDR2 LQKENI. This CDR3 is built from 16 residues. This chain connects TRBV18 to TRBJ1-5; D is perhaps TRBD1 (6 bases). This sequence was found in a man aged 55 to 70 with active or convalescent COVID-19. The sequenced material came from peripheral blood. The CDR3 coding sequence is TGTGCCAGCTCACCAAAACAGGGCCTTGGCAATCAGCCCCAGCATTTT. It codes for CASSPKQGLGNQPQHF.